The clone carrying this T cell receptor (beta chain) was observed a handful of times. Its antigen is currently unknown. This entry belongs to a study of CD8 T cells in ankylosing spondylitis. A quantitative 5'-RACE method, one with molecular barcodes, was used to make TCR beta libraries. A single record per CDR3 protein comes from TCRdb applying MiXCR to the 5' RACE reads. The data contain 200,000 to 250,000 distinct CDR3 sequences, about 18% of them singletons. This CDR3 is built from 16 residues. Between the trimmed V and J ends, which lost 3 bases and 0 bases, there was a span of 15 bases. Germline V lookup: CDR1 SGHRS, CDR2 YFSETQ. Study conclusions and caveats: Ankylosing spondylitis blood appeared to carry a characteristic TCR beta motif of roughly 8 highly homologous variants. Previous work reported some of these motif variants in the synovial fluid and blood of reactive arthritis. Clones tied to disease were said to be significantly enriched in matched ankylosing spondylitis synovial fluid. Disease-associated clonotypes exhibited CD8+ identity and were relatively infrequent in peripheral blood.

This chain uses TRBV5-1 with TRBJ2-5; D not resolved. The receptor comes from a male donor with ankylosing spondylitis. The sequenced sample consisted of blood, either unsorted or a sorted T cell fraction (not recorded which). CDR3 region: CASSSRASSNQETQYF. The CDR3 DNA sequence: TGCGCCAGCAGCTCTAGGGCCTCATCCAACCAAGAGACCCAGTACTTC.